This TCR beta chain is drawn from a study of human T cells and chemical hapten exposure. Study findings and constraints: TCRs exceeding a frequency of 1 in 1000 stayed unchanged under DPC sensitization. Alopecia in all donors means immunity may differ from healthy individuals.

This clonotype has only a few counts. Its target is unknown. A single record per CDR3 protein comes from TCRdb applying MiXCR to the RACE reads. This sample has tens of thousands of distinct CDR3 sequences, with around 10% found just once. CDR1 and CDR2 (germline): SEHNR, FQNEAQ (reference sequence). The V and J ends lost 4 bases and 0 bases respectively, with 12 bases between them. The CDR3 has 15 residues. Time point here: patch test 1, 2 weeks after DPC sensitization. The treatment was: therapeutic diphenylcyclopropenone sensitization with weekly scalp DPC. The sample was whole blood, taken in connection with sensitization to the hapten diphenylcyclopropenone (DPC). This chain joins TRBV7-9 and TRBJ1-1; D unresolved. This receptor was identified in a woman between 45 and 65 years old with alopecia areata. Some clones in this sample may be carry-over from other donors' samples. As DNA, the CDR3 is TGTGCCAGCAGCTCCCTCGCGCAGTTGAACACTGAAGCTTTCTTT. It yields the protein CASSSLAQLNTEAFF.